A selection of T cell receptor beta chains follows, all from one sample in a study of T cells of healthy individuals. TCRdb ran MiXCR on the 5' RACE reads and lists one entry per CDR3 protein. The sample holds 90,000 to 100,000 distinct CDR3 sequences, approximately 15% seen once. The receptors were gathered from a human donor in good health. CDR3s include the opening cysteine and the closing phenylalanine or tryptophan. Each record gives: D gene, clone size, J gene, V gene, CDR3 protein, CDR3 DNA. A D gene is named only where the DNA matches it firmly. Size is stated for part of the rows, as once, few or many counts, or as a class when the clone is expanded.

d_call: TRBD1; clone_size: few; j_call: TRBJ2-1; v_call: TRBV20-1; cdr3_aa: CSLGTGDFNEQFF; cdr3_nt: TGCAGTCTCGGGACAGGGGATTTCAATGAGCAGTTCTTC
d_call: .; clone_size: .; j_call: TRBJ1-4; v_call: TRBV29-1; cdr3_aa: CSAHLDDTEKLFF; cdr3_nt: TGCAGCGCCCACCTCGATGACACTGAAAAACTGTTTTTT
d_call: TRBD2; clone_size: .; j_call: TRBJ2-7; v_call: TRBV6-5; cdr3_aa: CASSYSRTSGGAHEQYF; cdr3_nt: TGTGCCAGCAGTTACTCACGGACTAGCGGGGGGGCCCACGAGCAGTACTTC
d_call: .; clone_size: few; j_call: TRBJ1-6; v_call: TRBV11-2; cdr3_aa: CASSLVGRGIDSPLHF; cdr3_nt: TGTGCCAGCAGCTTAGTAGGCAGGGGCATAGATTCACCCCTCCACTTT
d_call: TRBD1; clone_size: .; j_call: TRBJ2-2; v_call: TRBV20-1; cdr3_aa: CSARDRGGGELFF; cdr3_nt: TGCAGTGCTAGGGACAGGGGAGGCGGGGAGCTGTTTTTT
d_call: TRBD2; clone_size: once; j_call: TRBJ2-1; v_call: TRBV20-1; cdr3_aa: CSAAPSGRATNEQFF; cdr3_nt: TGCAGTGCAGCCCCGAGCGGGAGGGCGACCAATGAGCAGTTCTTC
d_call: .; clone_size: many; j_call: TRBJ1-1; v_call: TRBV16; cdr3_aa: CASSQSGNTEAFF; cdr3_nt: TGTGCCAGCAGCCAATCCGGGAACACTGAAGCTTTCTTT
d_call: TRBD2; clone_size: few; j_call: TRBJ2-2; v_call: TRBV5-4; cdr3_aa: CASRGGVSGSSAGELFF; cdr3_nt: TGTGCCAGCAGGGGCGGAGTTAGCGGGAGCTCCGCCGGGGAGCTGTTTTTT
d_call: .; clone_size: .; j_call: TRBJ2-1; v_call: TRBV7-9; cdr3_aa: CASSFGQGVYNEQFF; cdr3_nt: TGTGCCAGCAGCTTTGGGCAGGGTGTTTACAATGAGCAGTTCTTC
d_call: .; clone_size: once; j_call: TRBJ2-5; v_call: TRBV5-1; cdr3_aa: CASSYDRQETQYF; cdr3_nt: TGCGCCAGCAGCTACGACCGGCAAGAGACCCAGTACTTC
d_call: .; clone_size: .; j_call: TRBJ2-5; v_call: TRBV7-2; cdr3_aa: CASSLRGISETQYF; cdr3_nt: TGTGCCAGCAGCTTAAGGGGGATAAGTGAGACCCAGTACTTC
d_call: .; clone_size: few; j_call: TRBJ2-7; v_call: TRBV5-5; cdr3_aa: CASSYGGTDYEQYF; cdr3_nt: TGTGCCAGCAGCTATGGGGGGACAGACTACGAGCAGTACTTC
d_call: .; clone_size: once; j_call: TRBJ2-5; v_call: TRBV20-1; cdr3_aa: CSAKFSPVNQETQYF; cdr3_nt: TGCAGTGCTAAGTTTAGTCCCGTTAACCAAGAGACCCAGTACTTC
d_call: .; clone_size: .; j_call: TRBJ2-7; v_call: TRBV2; cdr3_aa: CASLMTAASSYEQYF; cdr3_nt: TGTGCCAGCCTCATGACAGCGGCAAGCTCCTACGAGCAGTACTTC
d_call: TRBD2; clone_size: many; j_call: TRBJ2-7; v_call: TRBV28; cdr3_aa: CASSLSSGLVEGTYEQYF; cdr3_nt: TGTGCCAGCAGTCTCTCATCCGGACTAGTAGAAGGGACCTACGAGCAGTACTTC